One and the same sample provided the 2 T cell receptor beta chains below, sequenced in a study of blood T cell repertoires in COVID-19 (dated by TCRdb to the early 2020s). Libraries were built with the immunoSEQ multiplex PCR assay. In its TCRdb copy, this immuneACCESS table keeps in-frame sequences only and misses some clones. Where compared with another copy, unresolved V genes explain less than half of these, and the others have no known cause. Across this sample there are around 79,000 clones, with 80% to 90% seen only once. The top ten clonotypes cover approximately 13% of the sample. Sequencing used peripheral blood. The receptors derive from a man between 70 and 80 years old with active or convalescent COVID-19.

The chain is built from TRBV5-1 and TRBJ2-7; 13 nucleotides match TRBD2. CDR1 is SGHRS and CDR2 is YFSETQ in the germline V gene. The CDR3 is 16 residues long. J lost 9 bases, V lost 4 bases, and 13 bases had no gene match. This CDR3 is CASSLGTSGAQVGQYF. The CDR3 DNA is TGCGCCAGCAGCCTCGGGACTAGCGGGGCGCAGGTAGGGCAGTACTTC.

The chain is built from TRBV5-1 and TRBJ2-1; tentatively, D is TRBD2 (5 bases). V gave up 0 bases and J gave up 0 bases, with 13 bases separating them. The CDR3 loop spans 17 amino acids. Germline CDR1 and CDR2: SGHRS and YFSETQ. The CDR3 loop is CASSLGKGDSSYNEQFF. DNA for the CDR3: TGCGCCAGCAGCTTGGGTAAGGGAGACTCCTCCTACAATGAGCAGTTCTTC.